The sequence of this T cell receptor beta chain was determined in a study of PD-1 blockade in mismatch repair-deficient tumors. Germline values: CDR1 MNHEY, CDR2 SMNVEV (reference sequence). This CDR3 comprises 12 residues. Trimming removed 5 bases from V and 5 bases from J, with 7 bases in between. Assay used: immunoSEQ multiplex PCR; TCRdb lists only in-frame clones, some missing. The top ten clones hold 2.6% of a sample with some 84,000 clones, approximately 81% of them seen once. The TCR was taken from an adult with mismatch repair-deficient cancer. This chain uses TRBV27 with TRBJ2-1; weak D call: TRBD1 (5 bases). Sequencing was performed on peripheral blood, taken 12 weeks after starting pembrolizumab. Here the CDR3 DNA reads TGTGCCAGCAGTACAGGACACAATGAGCAGTTCTTC. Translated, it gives CASSTGHNEQFF.